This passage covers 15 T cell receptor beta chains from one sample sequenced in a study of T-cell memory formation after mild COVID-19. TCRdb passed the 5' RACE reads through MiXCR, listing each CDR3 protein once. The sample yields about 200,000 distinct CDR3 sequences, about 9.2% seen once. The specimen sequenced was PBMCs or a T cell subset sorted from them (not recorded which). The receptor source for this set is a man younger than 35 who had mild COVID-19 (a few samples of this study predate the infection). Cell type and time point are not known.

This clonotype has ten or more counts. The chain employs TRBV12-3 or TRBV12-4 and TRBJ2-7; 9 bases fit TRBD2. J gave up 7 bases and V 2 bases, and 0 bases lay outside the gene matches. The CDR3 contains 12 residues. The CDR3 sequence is CASSLLAGEQYV. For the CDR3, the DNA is TGTGCCAGCAGTTTACTAGCGGGGGAGCAGTACGTC.

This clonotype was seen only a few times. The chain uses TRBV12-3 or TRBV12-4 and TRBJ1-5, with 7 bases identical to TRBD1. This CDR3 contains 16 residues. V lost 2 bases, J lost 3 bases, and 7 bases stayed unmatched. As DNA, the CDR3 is TGTGCCAGCAGTTTATTCCCTACAGGGGACAATCAGCCCCAGCATTTT. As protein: CASSLFPTGDNQPQHF.

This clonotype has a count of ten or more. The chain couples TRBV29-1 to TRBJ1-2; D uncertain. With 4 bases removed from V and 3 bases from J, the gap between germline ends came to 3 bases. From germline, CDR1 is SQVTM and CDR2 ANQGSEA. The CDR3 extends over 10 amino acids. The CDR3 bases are TGCAGCGTTGCTGACTATGGCTACACCTTC. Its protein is CSVADYGYTF.

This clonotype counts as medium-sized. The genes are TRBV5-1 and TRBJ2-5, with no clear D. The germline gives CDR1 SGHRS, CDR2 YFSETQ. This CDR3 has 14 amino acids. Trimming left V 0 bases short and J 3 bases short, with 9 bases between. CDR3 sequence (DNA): TGCGCCAGCAGCTTGGGGAATGGAGAAGAGACCCAGTACTTC. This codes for CASSLGNGEETQYF.

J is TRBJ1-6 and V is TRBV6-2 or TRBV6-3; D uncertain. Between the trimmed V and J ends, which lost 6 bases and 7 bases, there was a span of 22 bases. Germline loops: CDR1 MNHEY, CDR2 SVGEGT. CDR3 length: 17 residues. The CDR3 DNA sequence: TGTGCCAGCAGACTTCCCCGCCGGACCGTCTTAAATTCACCCCTCCACTTT. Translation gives CASRLPRRTVLNSPLHF.

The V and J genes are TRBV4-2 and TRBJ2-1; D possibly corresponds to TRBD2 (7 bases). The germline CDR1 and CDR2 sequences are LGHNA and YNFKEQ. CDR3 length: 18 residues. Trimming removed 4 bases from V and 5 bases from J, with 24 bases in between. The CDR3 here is CASSPTTIGGALDNEQFF. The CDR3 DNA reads TGTGCCAGCAGCCCAACAACAATTGGGGGGGCATTAGACAATGAGCAGTTCTTC.

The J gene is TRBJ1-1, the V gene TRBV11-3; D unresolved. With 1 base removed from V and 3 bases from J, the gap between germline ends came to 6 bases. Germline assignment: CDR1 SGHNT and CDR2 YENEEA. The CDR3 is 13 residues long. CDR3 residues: CASSLGADTEAFF. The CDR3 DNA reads TGTGCCAGCAGCTTAGGGGCCGACACTGAAGCTTTCTTT.

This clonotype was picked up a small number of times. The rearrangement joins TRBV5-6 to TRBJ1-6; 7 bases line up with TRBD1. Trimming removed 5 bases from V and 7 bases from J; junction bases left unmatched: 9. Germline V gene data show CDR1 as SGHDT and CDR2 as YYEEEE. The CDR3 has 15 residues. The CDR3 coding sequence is TGTGCCAGCAGGGGGACAGAACCCGGAAATTCACCCCTCCACTTT. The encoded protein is CASRGTEPGNSPLHF.

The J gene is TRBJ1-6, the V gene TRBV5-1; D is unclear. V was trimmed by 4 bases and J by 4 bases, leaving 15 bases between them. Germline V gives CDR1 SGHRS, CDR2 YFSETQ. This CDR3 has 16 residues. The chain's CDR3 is CASSLRTDGYNSPLHF. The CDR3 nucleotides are TGCGCCAGCAGCCTCAGGACGGATGGGTATAATTCACCCCTCCACTTT.

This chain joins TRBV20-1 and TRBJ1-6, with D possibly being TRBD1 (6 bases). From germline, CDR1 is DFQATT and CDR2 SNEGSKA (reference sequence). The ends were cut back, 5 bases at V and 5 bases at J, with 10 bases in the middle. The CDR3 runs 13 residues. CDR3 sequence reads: CSAPQGHNSPLHF. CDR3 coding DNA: TGCAGTGCTCCACAGGGACATAATTCACCCCTCCACTTT.

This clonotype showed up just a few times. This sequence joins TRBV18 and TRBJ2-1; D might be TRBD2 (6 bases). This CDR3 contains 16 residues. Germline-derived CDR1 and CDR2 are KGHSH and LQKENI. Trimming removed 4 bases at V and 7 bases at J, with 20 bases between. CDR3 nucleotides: TGTGCCAGCTCACAGGGGACTCCGTCGGGGTTGAATGAGCAGTTCTTC. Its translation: CASSQGTPSGLNEQFF.

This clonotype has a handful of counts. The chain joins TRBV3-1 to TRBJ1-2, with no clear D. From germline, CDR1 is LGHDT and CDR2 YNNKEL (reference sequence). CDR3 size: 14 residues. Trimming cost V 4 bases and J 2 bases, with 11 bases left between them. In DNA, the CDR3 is TGTGCCAGCAGCCTGGAGGGCAGAAACTATGGCTACACCTTC. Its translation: CASSLEGRNYGYTF.

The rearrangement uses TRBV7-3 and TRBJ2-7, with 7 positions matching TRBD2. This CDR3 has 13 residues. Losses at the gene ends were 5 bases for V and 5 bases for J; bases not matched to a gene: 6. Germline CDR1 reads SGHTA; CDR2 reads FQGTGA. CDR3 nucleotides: TGTGCCAGCAGCCCCGGGGGAGGGGACGAGCAGTACTTC. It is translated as CASSPGGGDEQYF.

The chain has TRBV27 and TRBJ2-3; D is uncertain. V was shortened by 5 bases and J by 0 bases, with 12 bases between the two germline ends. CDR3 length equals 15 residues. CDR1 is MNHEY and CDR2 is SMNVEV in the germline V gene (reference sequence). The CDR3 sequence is CASSEERLSTDTQYF. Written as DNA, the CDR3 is TGTGCCAGCAGTGAGGAAAGACTCAGCACAGATACGCAGTATTTT.

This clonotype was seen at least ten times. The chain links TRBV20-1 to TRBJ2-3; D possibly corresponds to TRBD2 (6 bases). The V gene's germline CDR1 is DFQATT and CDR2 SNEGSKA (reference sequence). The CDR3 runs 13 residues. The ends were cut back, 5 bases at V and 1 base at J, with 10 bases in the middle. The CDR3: CSAGEAGTDTQYF. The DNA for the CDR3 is TGCAGTGCTGGGGAGGCAGGCACAGATACGCAGTATTTT.